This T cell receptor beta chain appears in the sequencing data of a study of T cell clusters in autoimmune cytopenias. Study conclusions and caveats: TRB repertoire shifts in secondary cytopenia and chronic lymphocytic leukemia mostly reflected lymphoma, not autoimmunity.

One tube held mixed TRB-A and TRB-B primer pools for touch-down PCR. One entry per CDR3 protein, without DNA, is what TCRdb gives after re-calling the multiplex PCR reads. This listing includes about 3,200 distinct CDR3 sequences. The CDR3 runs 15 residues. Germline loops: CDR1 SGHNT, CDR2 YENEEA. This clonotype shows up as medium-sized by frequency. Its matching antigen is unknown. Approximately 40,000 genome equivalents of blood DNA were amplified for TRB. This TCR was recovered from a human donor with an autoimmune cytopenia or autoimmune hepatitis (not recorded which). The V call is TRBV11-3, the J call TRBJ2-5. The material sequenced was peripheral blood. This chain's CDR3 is CASSLVRPYQETQYF.